These 20 T cell receptor beta chains share one sample of origin, sequenced in a study of blood T cell repertoires in COVID-19. The protocol was immunoSEQ multiplex PCR, while the TCRdb copy is restricted to in-frame clones and leaves out a portion. The sample shows 250,000 to 300,000 clones, around 86% of them seen only once. Sequencing used peripheral blood. The receptors originated from a man aged 18 to 35 with active or convalescent COVID-19.

This clone occurred once. The CDR3 bases are TGTGCCAGCAGCTCCTCAGATACGCAGTATTTT. Translating it yields CASSSSDTQYF. The chain links TRBV11-2 to TRBJ2-3; D is unclear. The germline V gene has CDR1 SGHAT and CDR2 FQNNGV. The CDR3 length is 11 residues. Trimming took 4 bases from V and 4 from J, leaving 3 bases between them.

This rearrangement joins TRBV4-3 to TRBJ2-1, with D perhaps TRBD2 (6 bases). Deletions cut 0 bases from V and 4 bases from J, with 16 bases between. Germline V gene lookup returns CDR1 LGHNA and CDR2 YSLEER. CDR3 size: 17 residues. The CDR3 nucleotides read TGCGCCAGCAGCCAAGATACGATTAGCGGAGAGTACAATGAGCAGTTCTTC. It is translated as CASSQDTISGEYNEQFF.

The chain uses TRBV13 and TRBJ2-7; 7 positions match TRBD2. J gave up 3 bases and V 3 bases, and 5 bases lay outside the gene matches. This CDR3 is 14 amino acids long. The V gene's germline CDR1 is PRHDT and CDR2 FYEKMQ (reference sequence). The CDR3 nucleotides are TGTGCCAGCAGCTTCAAGAGCGGGAACTACGAGCAGTACTTC. Its translation: CASSFKSGNYEQYF.

The chain carries TRBV29-1 and TRBJ1-1; 8 bases align to TRBD1. Germline assignment: CDR1 SQVTM and CDR2 ANQGSEA. J lost 2 bases, V lost 4 bases, and 9 bases had no gene match. The CDR3 has 15 residues. The CDR3 coding sequence is TGCAGCGTTGGGCCCAGGACAGGGTTCAACACTGAAGCTTTCTTT. This gives the protein CSVGPRTGFNTEAFF.

This chain connects TRBV5-5 to TRBJ2-7, with 10 nucleotides matching TRBD1. The CDR3 is made up of 15 amino acids. Germline CDR1 SGHKS, CDR2 YYEKEE (reference sequence). V lost 4 bases to trimming and J lost 3 bases; unmatched junction nucleotides: 7. In DNA form, the CDR3 reads TGTGCCAGCAGCAACCGACAGGGGGCGGGCTACGAGCAGTACTTC. It specifies CASSNRQGAGYEQYF.

This chain joins TRBV5-6 and TRBJ2-6; 7 positions agree with TRBD1. CDR1 SGHDT and CDR2 YYEEEE come from the germline V gene. There are 18 residues in the CDR3. The junction had 12 bases not matched to a gene; V was cut back by 4 bases and J by 2 bases. CDR3 residues: CASSLDREGITGANVLTF. The CDR3 nucleotides read TGTGCCAGCAGCCTAGACAGGGAAGGGATAACTGGGGCCAACGTCCTGACTTTC. Supplemented by reference TRBV5-6 and TRBJ2-6, the full variable domain reads DAGVTQSPTHLIKTRGQQVTLRCSPKSGHDTVSWYQQALGQGPQFIFQYYEEEERQRGNFPDRFSGHQFPNYSSELNVNALLLGDSALYLCASSLDREGITGANVLTFGAGSRLTVL.

The chain combines TRBV3-1 (or the pseudogene TRBV3-2) with TRBJ1-2, with D unresolved. The CDR3 covers 15 residues. The germline V gene encodes CDR1 LGHDT and CDR2 YNNKEL (reference sequence). V was pared by 0 bases and J by 8 bases, with 16 bases between. CDR3 in DNA: TGTGCCAGCAGCCAAGAGGTCACTGCGTCGGGGGGCTACACCTTC. Its protein product is CASSQEVTASGGYTF.

The chain combines TRBV29-1 with TRBJ1-1; the match to TRBD1 covers 8 bases. The CDR3 contains 12 residues. The V and J ends lost 7 bases and 5 bases, in that order; junction bases with no gene match: 6. In germline, CDR1 is SQVTM, CDR2 ANQGSEA. The CDR3: CSADRGGTEAFF. In nucleotides, the CDR3 is TGCAGCGCCGACAGGGGAGGAACTGAAGCTTTCTTT.

This clone was seen only once. Written as DNA, the CDR3 is TGTGCCAGCAGCTTACCGTCTCCGGCGGCGGGTCCTGGAAACACCATATATTTT. Its protein is CASSLPSPAAGPGNTIYF. The chain has TRBV7-9 and TRBJ1-3; no firm D call. The CDR3 extends over 18 amino acids. Trimming shortened V by 2 bases and J by 2 bases, and 19 bases separated the two germline ends. CDR1 SEHNR and CDR2 FQNEAQ come from the germline V gene (reference sequence).

This chain joins TRBV27 and TRBJ1-4, with D perhaps matching TRBD1 (5 bases). V lost 5 bases and J 8 bases, leaving 18 bases between the germline ends. Per the germline V gene, CDR1 is MNHEY and CDR2 is SMNVEV (reference sequence). This CDR3 contains 15 residues. The chain's CDR3 is CASSLYAGGKEKLFF. The DNA for the CDR3 is TGTGCCAGCAGTCTATACGCGGGGGGGAAGGAAAAACTGTTTTTT.

This rearrangement joins TRBV27 to TRBJ2-7, with 12 bases aligning to TRBD2. V lost 2 bases and J lost 2; bases outside the gene matches: 7. This CDR3 is 17 amino acids long. The germline V gene has CDR1 MNHEY and CDR2 SMNVEV (reference sequence). The CDR3 nucleotides read TGTGCCAGCAGTTTAAGCTGGACTAGCGGGACCACCTACGAGCAGTACTTC. This codes for CASSLSWTSGTTYEQYF.

The J gene is TRBJ1-3, the V gene TRBV5-5; D ambiguous. Germline-derived CDR1 and CDR2 are SGHKS and YYEKEE (reference sequence). The V end lost 4 bases, the J end lost 0 bases, and 8 bases lay between the germline ends. The CDR3 length is 14 residues. DNA for the CDR3: TGTGCCAGCAGCCAGGCGCCCTCTGGAAACACCATATATTTT. Translated, it gives CASSQAPSGNTIYF.

The chain couples TRBV7-2 to TRBJ2-1; D may be TRBD2 (5 bases). Germline CDR1 and CDR2: SGHTA and FQGNSA. V gave up 1 base and J gave up 0 bases, with 10 bases separating them. The CDR3 covers 16 residues. Here the CDR3 reads CASSLVGEGSYNEQFF. In DNA form, the CDR3 reads TGTGCCAGCAGCTTAGTGGGAGAGGGCTCCTACAATGAGCAGTTCTTC.

The CDR3 region is CASKPISSNYNEQFF. In DNA form, the CDR3 reads TGTGCCAGTAAGCCGATTAGTAGTAACTACAATGAGCAGTTCTTC. The chain couples TRBV19 to TRBJ2-1; the D is unclear. The CDR3 has 15 residues. Between the trimmed V and J ends, which lost 7 bases and 3 bases, there was a span of 16 bases. Germline V gives CDR1 LNHDA, CDR2 SQIVND (reference sequence).

CDR3 loop: CASSGARGSNQPQHF. The CDR3 DNA is TGTGCCAGCAGTGGGGCCCGGGGGAGCAATCAGCCCCAGCATTTT. The chain recombines TRBV2 with TRBJ1-5, with D possibly being TRBD1 (5 bases). The CDR3 covers 15 residues. Germline V gene sequence: CDR1 SNHLY, CDR2 FYNNEI. Trimming pared 4 bases from V and 1 base from J, leaving 11 bases between.

The chain recombines TRBV7-2 with TRBJ2-5; the match to TRBD2 covers 8 bases. J gave up 5 bases and V 2 bases, and 7 bases lay outside the gene matches. Germline V gene lookup returns CDR1 SGHTA and CDR2 FQGNSA. This CDR3 contains 15 residues. CDR3 residues: CASSLNGGGRETQYF. The DNA of the CDR3 is TGTGCCAGCAGCTTAAATGGCGGGGGGCGCGAGACCCAGTACTTC.

The V gene is TRBV6-2 or TRBV6-3, the J gene TRBJ2-1, with unresolved D. There are 12 residues in the CDR3. Trimming stripped 5 bases from V and 8 bases from J, with 10 bases between. Germline V CDR1 and CDR2: MNHEY, SVGEGT. Here the CDR3 reads CASSRLGYEQFF. DNA of the CDR3: TGTGCCAGCAGTAGGCTAGGCTATGAGCAGTTCTTC.

Of note for this clone: An end of the junction differs from the germline gene, which may be a read error. The chain carries TRBV28 and TRBJ1-1, with D maybe TRBD1 (6 bases). The length of the CDR3 is 14 residues. Germline V gives CDR1 MDHEN, CDR2 SYDVKM. CDR3 sequence reads: CASSLPTGNPEAFF. CDR3 in DNA: TGTGCCAGCAGTTTACCTACAGGGAACCCTGAAGCTTTCTTT. The complete variable domain, with remaining parts taken from reference TRBV28 and TRBJ1-1, reads DVKVTQSSRYLVKRTGEKVFLECVQDMDHENMFWYRQDPGLGLRLIYFSYDVKMKEKGDIPEGYSVSREKKERFSLILESASTNQTSMYLCASSLPTGNPEAFFGQGTRLTVV.

The J gene is TRBJ2-2, the V gene TRBV4-1, with D maybe TRBD1 (5 bases). Germline V gene lookup returns CDR1 MGHRA and CDR2 YSYEKL. CDR3 length: 13 amino acids. The V end was cut by 1 base, the J end by 9 bases, with 9 bases between. The DNA of the CDR3 is TGCGCCAGCAGCCAAGCTACAGGCCGGGAGCTGTTTTTT. Translating it yields CASSQATGRELFF.

J is TRBJ1-3 and V is TRBV5-6; D unclear. Between the trimmed V and J ends, which lost 2 bases and 9 bases, there was a span of 6 bases. CDR3 length: 11 residues. Germline-derived CDR1 and CDR2 are SGHDT and YYEEEE. The CDR3 protein is CASSFGPTIYF. Written as DNA, the CDR3 is TGTGCCAGCAGCTTTGGGCCCACCATATATTTT.